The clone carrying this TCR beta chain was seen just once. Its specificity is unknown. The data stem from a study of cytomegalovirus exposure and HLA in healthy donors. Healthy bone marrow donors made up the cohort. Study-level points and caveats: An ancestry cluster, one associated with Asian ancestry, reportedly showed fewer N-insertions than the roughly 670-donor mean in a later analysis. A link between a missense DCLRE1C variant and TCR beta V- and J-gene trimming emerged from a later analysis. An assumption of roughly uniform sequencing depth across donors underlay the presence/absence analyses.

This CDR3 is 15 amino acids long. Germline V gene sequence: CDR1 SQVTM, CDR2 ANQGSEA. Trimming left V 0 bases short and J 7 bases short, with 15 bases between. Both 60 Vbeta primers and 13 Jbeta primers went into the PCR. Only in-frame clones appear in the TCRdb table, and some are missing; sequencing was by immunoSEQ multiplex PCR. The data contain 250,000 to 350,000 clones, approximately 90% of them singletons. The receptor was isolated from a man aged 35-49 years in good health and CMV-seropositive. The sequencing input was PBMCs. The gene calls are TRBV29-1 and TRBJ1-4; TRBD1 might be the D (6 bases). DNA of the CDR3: TGCAGCGTTGAAGATAGGCAGGGGCCTACTGAAAAACTGTTTTTT. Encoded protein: CSVEDRQGPTEKLFF.